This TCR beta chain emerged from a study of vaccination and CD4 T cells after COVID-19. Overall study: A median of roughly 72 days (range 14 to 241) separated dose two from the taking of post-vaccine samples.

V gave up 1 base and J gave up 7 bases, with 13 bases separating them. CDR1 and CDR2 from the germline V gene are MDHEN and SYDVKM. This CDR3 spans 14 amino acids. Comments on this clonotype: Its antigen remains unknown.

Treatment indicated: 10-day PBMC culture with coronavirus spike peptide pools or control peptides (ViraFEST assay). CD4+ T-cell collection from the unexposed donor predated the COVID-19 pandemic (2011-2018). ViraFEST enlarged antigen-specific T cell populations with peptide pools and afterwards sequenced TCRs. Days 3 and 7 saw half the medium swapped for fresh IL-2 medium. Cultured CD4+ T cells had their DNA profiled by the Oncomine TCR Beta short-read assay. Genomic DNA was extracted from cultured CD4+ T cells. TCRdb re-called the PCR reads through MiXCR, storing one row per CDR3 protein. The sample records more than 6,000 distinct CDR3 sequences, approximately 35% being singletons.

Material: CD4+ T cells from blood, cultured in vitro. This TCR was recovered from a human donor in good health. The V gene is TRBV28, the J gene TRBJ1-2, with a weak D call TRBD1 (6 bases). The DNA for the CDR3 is TGTGCCAGCAGTTTATTGGATCGGGGGCCTGGCTACACCTTC. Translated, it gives CASSLLDRGPGYTF.